The rows below give T cell receptor beta chains drawn from one sample of a study of cytomegalovirus exposure and HLA in healthy donors. Measured with immunoSEQ multiplex PCR; TCRdb has only the in-frame clones, and not every one. This sample lists approximately 110,000 clones; its ten largest clones have roughly 3.5%. The source material was PBMCs. These receptors were obtained from a man between 18 and 35 years old in good health and CMV-seronegative. The CDR3 runs from the conserved cysteine through the conserved F or W. The order of the fields is V gene, J gene, D gene, CDR3 protein, CDR3 DNA. A D gene is named only where the DNA matches it firmly.

V: TRBV29-1; J: TRBJ2-2; D: -; CDR3: CSVKNLGTGELFF; DNA: TGCAGCGTTAAAAACCTAGGTACCGGGGAGCTGTTTTTT
V: TRBV27; J: TRBJ1-2; D: -; CDR3: CASSFIRVLGYTF; DNA: TGTGCCAGCAGTTTCATCCGGGTTCTTGGCTACACCTTC
V: TRBV27; J: TRBJ1-1; D: -; CDR3: CASSLSRAVTEAFF; DNA: TGTGCCAGCAGTTTATCGCGGGCAGTCACTGAAGCTTTCTTT
V: TRBV5-1; J: TRBJ1-3; D: TRBD1; CDR3: CASSTGQGHSGNTIYF; DNA: TGCGCCAGCAGCACCGGACAGGGTCACTCTGGAAACACCATATATTTC
V: TRBV10-2; J: TRBJ1-2; D: TRBD1; CDR3: CASSASNRGDYGYTF; DNA: TGCGCCAGCAGCGCATCTAACAGGGGTGACTATGGCTACACCTTC
V: TRBV5-1; J: TRBJ2-7; D: -; CDR3: CASSLEGAVSYEQYF; DNA: TGCGCCAGCAGCTTGGAGGGAGCAGTCTCCTACGAGCAGTACTTC
V: TRBV4-1; J: TRBJ2-1; D: TRBD1; CDR3: CASSQGQGPYNEQFF; DNA: TGCGCCAGCAGCCAAGGACAGGGACCCTACAATGAGCAGTTCTTC
V: TRBV6-1; J: TRBJ1-4; D: -; CDR3: CASSEAWTQRGEKLFF; DNA: TGTGCCAGCAGTGAAGCGTGGACTCAACGAGGGGAAAAACTGTTTTTT
V: TRBV2; J: TRBJ2-5; D: TRBD2; CDR3: CASSEGLAGETQYF; DNA: TGTGCCAGCAGTGAAGGGCTAGCGGGGGAGACCCAGTACTTC
V: TRBV19; J: TRBJ1-2; D: -; CDR3: CASSITGTYYGYTF; DNA: TGTGCCAGTAGTATAACAGGGACATACTATGGCTACACCTTC
V: TRBV5-1; J: TRBJ1-5; D: TRBD1; CDR3: CASSSGQGGQPQHF; DNA: TGCGCCAGCAGCTCCGGACAGGGCGGGCAGCCCCAGCATTTT
V: TRBV30; J: TRBJ2-7; D: -; CDR3: CARTHGGDEQYF; DNA: TGTGCCCGGACCCACGGGGGAGACGAGCAGTACTTC
V: TRBV19; J: TRBJ1-4; D: -; CDR3: CASSLTRATNEKLFF; DNA: TGTGCCAGTAGCCTAACGAGAGCAACTAATGAAAAACTGTTTTTT
V: TRBV2; J: TRBJ1-2; D: -; CDR3: CASRKDIVYGYTF; DNA: TGTGCCAGCAGAAAGGACATAGTCTATGGCTACACCTTC
V: TRBV6-5; J: TRBJ2-3; D: -; CDR3: CASSTGPRGTDTQYF; DNA: TGTGCCAGCAGTACCGGACCTAGGGGTACAGATACGCAGTATTTT
V: TRBV28; J: TRBJ1-5; D: -; CDR3: CASSPAGSFSNQPQHF; DNA: TGTGCCAGCAGTCCCGCGGGCTCCTTCAGCAATCAGCCCCAGCATTTT
V: TRBV1; J: TRBJ2-5; D: -; CDR3: CTSSQEGQHSGDEETQYF; DNA: TGCACCAGCAGCCAAGAGGGTCAACATAGCGGCGATGAAGAGACCCAGTACTTC
V: TRBV7-9; J: TRBJ2-7; D: TRBD1; CDR3: CASSRDRGDSYEQYF; DNA: TGTGCCAGCAGCAGAGACAGGGGGGACTCCTACGAGCAGTACTTC
V: TRBV28; J: TRBJ1-2; D: -; CDR3: CASSSPQQGQLSGYTF; DNA: TGTGCCAGCAGTTCGCCCCAACAGGGACAACTAAGCGGCTACACCTTC
V: TRBV5-1; J: TRBJ2-3; D: -; CDR3: CASNGDTDTQYF; DNA: TGCGCCAGCAACGGGGACACAGATACGCAGTATTTT
V: TRBV29-1; J: TRBJ2-7; D: TRBD2; CDR3: CSVRGTNSYEQYF; DNA: TGCAGCGTCCGCGGGACTAACTCCTACGAGCAGTACTTC
V: TRBV7-9; J: TRBJ1-3; D: TRBD1; CDR3: CASSPGGSAGNTIYF; DNA: TGTGCCAGCAGCCCAGGGGGATCAGCTGGAAACACCATATATTTT
V: TRBV2; J: TRBJ1-5; D: -; CDR3: CASSEVILAVGNQPQHF; DNA: TGTGCCAGCAGTGAGGTTATATTAGCCGTTGGCAATCAGCCCCAGCATTTT
V: TRBV15; J: TRBJ2-2; D: -; CDR3: CATSRVTGGELFF; DNA: TGTGCCACCAGCAGAGTGACTGGCGGGGAGCTGTTTTTT
V: TRBV6-5; J: TRBJ1-2; D: -; CDR3: CASSYSISGGFNGYTF; DNA: TGTGCCAGCAGTTACTCGATCAGTGGGGGGTTTAATGGCTACACCTTC
V: TRBV7-3; J: TRBJ2-1; D: -; CDR3: CASSSSRVTYNEQFF; DNA: TGTGCCAGCAGCTCATCCAGGGTAACCTACAATGAGCAGTTCTTC
V: TRBV6-6; J: TRBJ1-2; D: -; CDR3: CASREGSYGYTF; DNA: TGTGCCAGTCGAGAAGGGAGCTATGGCTACACCTTC
V: TRBV11-3; J: TRBJ1-3; D: -; CDR3: CASSLTVGPGSSGNTIYF; DNA: TGTGCCAGCAGCTTGACGGTCGGCCCAGGATCTTCTGGAAACACCATATATTTT
V: TRBV5-1; J: TRBJ2-2; D: -; CDR3: CASSLGTARVGELFF; DNA: TGCGCCAGCAGCTTGGGGACTGCCCGAGTCGGGGAGCTGTTTTTT
V: TRBV4-1; J: TRBJ1-1; D: -; CDR3: CASSPRRSGVEAFF; DNA: TGCGCCAGCAGCCCTCGACGGAGCGGGGTTGAAGCTTTCTTT
V: TRBV19; J: TRBJ1-4; D: -; CDR3: CASSPGYEKLFF; DNA: TGTGCCAGTAGTCCAGGGTATGAAAAACTGTTTTTT
V: TRBV7-8; J: TRBJ1-2; D: -; CDR3: CASTRGGQGRTNYGYTF; DNA: TGTGCCAGCACCCGGGGGGGGCAGGGTCGGACTAACTATGGCTACACCTTC
V: TRBV9; J: TRBJ2-3; D: TRBD2; CDR3: CASSPIPGLAGGPLRTDTQYF; DNA: TGTGCCAGCAGCCCCATCCCGGGACTAGCGGGAGGGCCTCTCAGGACAGATACGCAGTATTTT
V: TRBV27; J: TRBJ2-3; D: -; CDR3: CASSWGHPSTDTQYF; DNA: TGTGCCAGCAGTTGGGGACATCCAAGCACAGATACGCAGTATTTT
V: TRBV2; J: TRBJ2-2; D: -; CDR3: CAARQMMVTGELFF; DNA: TGTGCCGCTCGACAGATGATGGTTACCGGGGAGCTGTTTTTT
V: TRBV7-2; J: TRBJ2-5; D: TRBD1; CDR3: CASSAAGTGETQYF; DNA: TGTGCCAGCAGCGCCGCCGGGACAGGGGAGACCCAGTACTTC
V: TRBV7-2; J: TRBJ1-1; D: TRBD1; CDR3: CASKVTGGTEAFF; DNA: TGTGCCAGCAAGGTGACAGGGGGCACTGAAGCTTTCTTT
V: TRBV27; J: TRBJ1-6; D: TRBD1; CDR3: CASSLRTGGDSYNSPLHF; DNA: TGTGCCAGCAGTTTGCGAACAGGGGGCGACTCCTATAATTCACCCCTCCACTTT
V: TRBV9; J: TRBJ2-7; D: -; CDR3: CASSPAGSYEQYF; DNA: TGTGCCAGCAGCCCCGCGGGCAGCTACGAGCAGTACTTC
V: TRBV18; J: TRBJ1-3; D: -; CDR3: CASSPVSSGNTIYF; DNA: TGTGCCAGCTCACCAGTTAGCTCTGGAAACACCATATATTTT